This entry lists 28 T cell receptor beta chains sequenced from one sample in a study of graft-versus-host responses after intestinal transplantation. The table came from immunoSEQ multiplex PCR; TCRdb's copy has only in-frame clones and leaves some out. The data hold approximately 120,000 clones, with approximately 94% observed a single time. These receptors' targets are unknown. Sequencing was performed on unstimulated CD4+ T cells sorted from spleen or lymph node cells, taken before intestinal transplant. The receptors derive from a human donor who received an intestinal transplant.

This clone was seen once. V and J are TRBV19 and TRBJ1-6; D remains ambiguous. V was shortened by 6 bases and J by 7 bases, with 4 bases between the two germline ends. The CDR3 is made up of 11 amino acids. Germline assignment: CDR1 LNHDA and CDR2 SQIVND (reference sequence). CDR3 DNA sequence: TGTGCCAGTAGGGGGAATTCACCCCTCCACTTT. Protein: CASRGNSPLHF.

The gene calls are TRBV4-1 and TRBJ1-2; D unclear. Germline V lookup: CDR1 MGHRA, CDR2 YSYEKL. The CDR3 is 15 amino acids. V lost 0 bases and J lost 8, with 16 bases in between. The CDR3 DNA is TGCGCCAGCAGCCAAGATACGGCCAGTAGGGAGGGCTACACCTTC. This codes for CASSQDTASREGYTF.

The chain has TRBV6-5 and TRBJ1-1, with D possibly TRBD1 on 5 matching bases. Germline-derived CDR1 and CDR2 are MNHEY and SVGAGI. Between the trimmed V and J ends, which lost 4 bases and 1 base, there was a span of 16 bases. The CDR3 is 16 residues long. The CDR3 bases are TGTGCCAGCAGTTCAGGGCAAGTGATGGGGAACACTGAAGCTTTCTTT. The encoded protein is CASSSGQVMGNTEAFF.

The sample holds a few counts of this clone. This rearrangement joins TRBV6-6 to TRBJ2-2; D is unresolved. This CDR3 has 12 residues. Deletions cut 2 bases from V and 6 bases from J, with 4 bases between. CDR1 is MNHNY, CDR2 SVGAGI, per germline (reference sequence). The CDR3 reads CASSYRPGELFF. The CDR3 DNA follows: TGTGCCAGCAGTTACCGGCCCGGGGAGCTGTTTTTT.

V usage is TRBV7-9 and J usage is TRBJ2-3, with a weak D call TRBD2 (5 bases). CDR1 and CDR2 from the germline V gene are SEHNR and FQNEAQ (reference sequence). Deletions cut 8 bases from V and 0 bases from J, with 15 bases between. The CDR3 sequence is 15 residues long. CDR3 region: CASEAASLSTDTQYF. The CDR3 DNA is TGTGCCAGCGAAGCGGCCTCACTTAGCACAGATACGCAGTATTTT.

Here the CDR3 reads CSARSDNYGYTF. Written as DNA, the CDR3 is TGCAGCGCTAGATCCGATAACTATGGCTACACCTTC. V is TRBV29-1 and J is TRBJ1-2; no definite D call. CDR1 and CDR2 (germline): SQVTM, ANQGSEA. V shed 7 bases and J shed 1 base, with 10 bases lying between them. The CDR3 runs 12 residues. The full variable domain, its missing parts supplied by reference TRBV29-1 and TRBJ1-2, is SAVISQKPSRDICQRGTSLTIQCQVDSQVTMMFWYRQQPGQSLTLIATANQGSEATYESGFVIDKFPISRPNLTFSTLTVSNMSPEDSSIYLCSARSDNYGYTFGSGTRLTVV.

The chain links TRBV15 to TRBJ2-6, with 7 bases lining up with TRBD1. The germline gives CDR1 LNHNV, CDR2 YYDKDF (reference sequence). V shed 4 bases, J shed 0 bases, and the junction held 6 bases outside the gene matches. The CDR3 extends over 17 amino acids. The CDR3 here is CATSKGQLVSGANVLTF. The CDR3 DNA reads as TGTGCCACCAGCAAGGGACAGCTCGTCTCTGGGGCCAACGTCCTGACTTTC.

This rearrangement joins TRBV5-4 to TRBJ1-1; TRBD1 matches at 8 bases. CDR1 SGHNT and CDR2 YYREEE come from the germline V gene (reference sequence). V trimming: 9 bases; J trimming: 3 bases; junction bases outside the gene matches: 13. This CDR3 contains 15 residues. CDR3 residues: CATTTAGGTDTEAFF. The CDR3 nucleotides read TGTGCCACCACCACGGCAGGGGGCACCGACACTGAAGCTTTCTTT. Full variable domain (missing parts from reference TRBV5-4 and TRBJ1-1): ETGVTQSPTHLIKTRGQQVTLRCSSQSGHNTVSWYQQALGQGPQFIFQYYREEENGRGNFPPRFSGLQFPNYSSELNVNALELDDSALYLCATTTAGGTDTEAFFGQGTRLTVV.

The V gene is TRBV2, the J gene TRBJ2-7; D is perhaps TRBD2 (6 bases). CDR1 and CDR2 (germline): SNHLY, FYNNEI. CDR3 size: 11 residues. The V end lost 8 bases, the J end lost 7 bases, and 12 bases lay between the germline ends. The CDR3 DNA reads as TGTGCCAGCGGCGTCCGGGGGGAGCAGTACTTC. It translates to CASGVRGEQYF. Complete variable domain (other parts from reference TRBV2 and TRBJ2-7): EPEVTQTPSHQVTQMGQEVILRCVPISNHLYFYWYRQILGQKVEFLVSFYNNEISEKSEIFDDQFSVERPDGSNFTLKIRSTKLEDSAMYFCASGVRGEQYFGPGTRLTVT.

V and J are TRBV11-3 and TRBJ2-1, with TRBD1 matching 11 bases. Germline V gene sequence: CDR1 SGHNT, CDR2 YENEEA. The CDR3 totals 16 residues. V dropped 3 bases and J dropped 9; count of bases not matched to a gene: 10. In nucleotides, the CDR3 is TGTGCCAGCAGCTTTATGAAAGGACAGGGGGCTTTTGAGCAGTTCTTC. Amino acids: CASSFMKGQGAFEQFF.

The chain recombines TRBV7-9 with TRBJ1-5; D may be TRBD1 (6 bases). V gave up 6 bases and J gave up 7 bases, with 10 bases separating them. CDR3 size: 12 residues. Germline CDR1 reads SEHNR; CDR2 reads FQNEAQ (reference sequence). The chain's CDR3 is CASSLRGQPQHF. The DNA of the CDR3 is TGTGCCAGCAGTCTCAGGGGCCAGCCCCAGCATTTT.

This clone has just a few counts. The rearrangement links TRBV19 to TRBJ1-6, with D perhaps matching TRBD1 (6 bases). The V end lost 1 base, the J end lost 1 base, and 11 bases lay between the germline ends. Looked up from germline, CDR1 is LNHDA and CDR2 is SQIVND (reference sequence). The CDR3 has 17 residues. The CDR3 coding sequence is TGTGCCAGTAGTATAGTGAGCAGGGGTTCCTATAATTCACCCCTCCACTTT. Amino acids: CASSIVSRGSYNSPLHF. Full variable domain (missing parts from reference TRBV19 and TRBJ1-6): DGGITQSPKYLFRKEGQNVTLSCEQNLNHDAMYWYRQDPGQGLRLIYYSQIVNDFQKGDIAEGYSVSREKKESFPLTVTSAQKNPTAFYLCASSIVSRGSYNSPLHFGNGTRLTVT.

The chain carries TRBV6-1 and TRBJ2-1; D may be TRBD1 (7 bases). Germline V lookup: CDR1 MNHNS, CDR2 SASEGT. This CDR3 comprises 15 residues. With 2 bases removed from V and 7 bases from J, the gap between germline ends came to 15 bases. In DNA form, the CDR3 reads TGTGCCAGCAGTGAACAGGGGGACTGGTCAAATGAGCAGTTCTTC. It encodes CASSEQGDWSNEQFF.

The V gene is TRBV11-2, the J gene TRBJ2-7, with 8 bases that match TRBD2. The ends lost 5 bases at V and 4 bases at J; junction bases unmatched: 10. The CDR3 is made up of 15 amino acids. CDR1 and CDR2 (germline): SGHAT, FQNNGV. The DNA of the CDR3 is TGTGCCAGCAGCCCAAATTTCGGGGGGGAATACGAGCAGTACTTC. Amino acid sequence: CASSPNFGGEYEQYF. The full variable domain, in which reference TRBV11-2 and TRBJ2-7 provide the parts outside the CDR3, is EAGVAQSPRYKIIEKRQSVAFWCNPISGHATLYWYQQILGQGPKLLIQFQNNGVVDDSQLPKDRFSAERLKGVDSTLKIQPAKLEDSAVYLCASSPNFGGEYEQYFGPGTRLTVT.

The table lists this clone with a count of one. The rearrangement joins TRBV2 to TRBJ1-4; 7 nucleotides match TRBD1. CDR1 is SNHLY and CDR2 is FYNNEI in the germline V gene. The trim removed 11 bases at V and 8 bases at J, leaving 11 bases unmatched. This CDR3 is built from 13 residues. CDR3 nucleotide sequence: TGTGCCGCCCGAGGACAGGTCATGGAAAAACTGTTTTTT. Its translation: CAARGQVMEKLFF. The whole variable domain, remainder taken from reference TRBV2 and TRBJ1-4, is EPEVTQTPSHQVTQMGQEVILRCVPISNHLYFYWYRQILGQKVEFLVSFYNNEISEKSEIFDDQFSVERPDGSNFTLKIRSTKLEDSAMYFCAARGQVMEKLFFGSGTQLSVL.

The chain uses TRBV14 and TRBJ1-4; D unresolved. Germline CDR1 and CDR2: SGHDN and FVKESK. V shed 2 bases and J shed 4 bases, with 14 bases lying between them. The CDR3 contains 16 residues. Here the CDR3 reads CASSQYPAGYNEKLFF. In nucleotides, the CDR3 is TGTGCCAGCAGCCAATACCCGGCCGGATATAATGAAAAACTGTTTTTT.

The chain joins TRBV5-1 to TRBJ2-5, with D perhaps TRBD1 or TRBD2 (5 bases each). V was trimmed by 4 bases and J by 2 bases, leaving 15 bases between them. CDR1 and CDR2 (germline): SGHRS, YFSETQ. The CDR3 is made up of 15 amino acids. CDR3 region: CASSQGTVRQETQYF. CDR3 DNA: TGCGCCAGCAGCCAAGGGACCGTCAGGCAAGAGACCCAGTACTTC.

The chain uses TRBV27 and TRBJ1-6; unclear D gene. V shed 5 bases and J shed 0 bases, with 11 bases lying between them. Germline assignment: CDR1 MNHEY and CDR2 SMNVEV (reference sequence). The CDR3 totals 16 residues. CDR3 sequence (DNA): TGTGCCAGCAGTACAACCCGAAGCTCCTATAATTCACCCCTCCACTTT. Translating gives CASSTTRSSYNSPLHF.

This chain uses TRBV11-2 with TRBJ2-7, with D maybe TRBD2 (6 bases). This CDR3 region has 13 residues. The germline V and J ends were trimmed by 5 bases and 5 bases, with 13 bases remaining between them. From germline, CDR1 is SGHAT and CDR2 FQNNGV. For the CDR3, the DNA is TGTGCCAGCAGCACCCGACAGCGGGACGAGCAGTACTTC. This codes for CASSTRQRDEQYF.

The V and J genes are TRBV5-6 and TRBJ2-7, with D perhaps matching TRBD2 (5 bases). The CDR3 runs 13 residues. Trimming left V 4 bases short and J 3 bases short, with 11 bases between. Germline CDR1 is SGHDT and CDR2 is YYEEEE. The CDR3 DNA is TGTGCCAGCAGCCGGGATTTCGTCTACGAGCAGTACTTC. The encoded protein is CASSRDFVYEQYF.

The chain recombines TRBV2 with TRBJ2-3; D is perhaps TRBD2 (6 bases). V lost 8 bases, J lost 8 bases, and 20 bases lay in between. CDR1 is SNHLY and CDR2 is FYNNEI in the germline V gene. The CDR3 length is 14 residues. The CDR3 coding sequence is TGTGCCAGCGCCCTCGCGGGGTCCCGCGGTACGCAGTATTTT. As protein: CASALAGSRGTQYF.

The chain has TRBV18 and TRBJ2-3, with 7 positions matching TRBD1. In germline, CDR1 is KGHSH, CDR2 LQKENI. With V trimmed by 6 bases and J by 5 bases, 8 bases remained unmatched. The CDR3 totals 14 residues. CDR3 amino acids: CASSTGARVDTQYF. DNA for the CDR3: TGTGCCAGCTCTACAGGGGCCAGGGTAGATACGCAGTATTTT.

The count of this clone is one. Relative to the germline gene, one junction end is altered; a read error may explain this. The J gene is TRBJ1-6, the V gene TRBV4-1; perhaps TRBD1 as D (5 bases). Germline CDR1 and CDR2: MGHRA and YSYEKL. This CDR3 contains 13 residues. As DNA, the CDR3 is TGCGCCAGCAGCCGGGACTATAATCCACCCCTCCACTTT. This translates into CASSRDYNPPLHF.

The CDR3 DNA is TGTGCCAGCAGACCACAGGGACCCGGGGAGCTGTTTTTT. Protein sequence: CASRPQGPGELFF. V usage is TRBV11-2 and J usage is TRBJ2-2; perhaps TRBD1 as D (6 bases). Trimming took 6 bases from V and 6 from J, leaving 11 bases between them. Germline CDR1 is SGHAT and CDR2 is FQNNGV. This CDR3 contains 13 residues.

The chain uses TRBV7-9 and TRBJ1-1; D unresolved. Germline V gene data show CDR1 as SEHNR and CDR2 as FQNEAQ (reference sequence). V was pared by 5 bases and J by 1 base, with 8 bases between. The CDR3 contains 13 residues. DNA for the CDR3: TGTGCCAGCAGCCAAGACTGGAACACTGAAGCTTTCTTT. Translated, it gives CASSQDWNTEAFF. The entire variable domain, with the rest obtained from reference TRBV7-9 and TRBJ1-1, is as follows: DTGVSQNPRHKITKRGQNVTFRCDPISEHNRLYWYRQTLGQGPEFLTYFQNEAQLEKSRLLSDRFSAERPKGSFSTLEIQRTEQGDSAMYLCASSQDWNTEAFFGQGTRLTVV.

The count of this clone is one. The chain uses TRBV6-6 and TRBJ2-3; 8 bases fit TRBD2. The CDR3 has 11 amino acids. Germline V gene lookup returns CDR1 MNHNY and CDR2 SVGAGI (reference sequence). J was trimmed by 9 bases and V by 5 bases; bases with no gene match: 1. This CDR3 is CASSQRGTQYF. The CDR3 region has the DNA TGTGCCAGCAGTCAGCGGGGGACGCAGTATTTT.

This chain joins TRBV5-1 and TRBJ2-2; no definite D call. This CDR3 has 15 residues. Germline V gene sequence: CDR1 SGHRS, CDR2 YFSETQ. V was trimmed by 0 bases and J by 0 bases, leaving 6 bases between them. The DNA of the CDR3 is TGCGCCAGCAGCTTGGGAAACGCGAACACCGGGGAGCTGTTTTTT. Its protein is CASSLGNANTGELFF.

This rearrangement joins TRBV30 to TRBJ2-5; the D is unclear. Germline lookup yields CDR1 GTSNPN and CDR2 SVGIG (reference sequence). V lost 1 base and J 7 bases, leaving 7 bases between the germline ends. CDR3 size: 11 residues. Written as DNA, the CDR3 is TGTGCCTGGAGTGACAGAAGGACCCAGTACTTC. Residues: CAWSDRRTQYF.